This T cell receptor (beta chain) was sequenced during a study of vaccination effects on CD4 cells after COVID-19. Overall study context: Sampling occurred a median 72 days post second dose, range 14 to 241. Findings and limits, study-wide: Of the vaccine-induced clones from healthy vaccinees, merely 1 of 255 recognized common cold coronaviruses as well. Clonal contraction was marked in infection- and vaccine-induced clones late after vaccination.

In the case of this clone: Its cognate antigen is unknown.

Viral peptide pools were used in the ViraFEST assay to expand antigen-specific CD4+ T cells, and sequencing came afterward. Culture lasted about 11 days before CD4+ T cell isolation. Participants got two doses of BNT162b2 or mRNA-1273 vaccine. Days 3 and 7 were when half the medium was replaced with IL-2 medium. Some clones are missing from TCRdb's copy, which holds only in-frame ones; the method was immunoSEQ multiplex PCR. The sample has roughly 59,000 clones, 60% to 80% seen once. The sequencing used CD4+ T cells from PBMCs cultured with HCoV-OC43 spike peptides, collected after COVID-19 vaccination. Documented subset: HCoV-OC43 spike overlapping peptide pool stimulation. This TCR came from a human donor who received a COVID-19 vaccine.

The CDR3 sequence is CASSFRQEISYNEQFF. The DNA for the CDR3 is TGTGCCAGCTCATTTCGACAGGAAATCTCCTACAATGAGCAGTTCTTC. The chain couples TRBV18 to TRBJ2-1; D perhaps matches TRBD1 (6 bases). In germline, CDR1 is KGHSH, CDR2 LQKENI. Trimming removed 5 bases at V and 0 bases at J, with 14 bases between. The CDR3 is made up of 16 amino acids.